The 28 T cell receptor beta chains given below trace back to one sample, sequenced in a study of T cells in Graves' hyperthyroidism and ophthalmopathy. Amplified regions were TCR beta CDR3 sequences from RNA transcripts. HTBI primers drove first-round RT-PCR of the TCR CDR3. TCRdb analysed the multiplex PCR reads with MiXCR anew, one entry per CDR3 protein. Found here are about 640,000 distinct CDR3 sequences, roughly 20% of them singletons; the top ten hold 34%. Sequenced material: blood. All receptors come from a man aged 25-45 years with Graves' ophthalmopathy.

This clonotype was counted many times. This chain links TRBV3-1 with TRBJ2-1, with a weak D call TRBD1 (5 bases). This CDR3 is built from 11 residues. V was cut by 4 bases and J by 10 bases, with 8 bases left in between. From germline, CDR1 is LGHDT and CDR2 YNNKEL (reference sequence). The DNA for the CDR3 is TGTGCCAGCAGCCTTCGGACAGAGCAGTTCTTC. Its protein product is CASSLRTEQFF.

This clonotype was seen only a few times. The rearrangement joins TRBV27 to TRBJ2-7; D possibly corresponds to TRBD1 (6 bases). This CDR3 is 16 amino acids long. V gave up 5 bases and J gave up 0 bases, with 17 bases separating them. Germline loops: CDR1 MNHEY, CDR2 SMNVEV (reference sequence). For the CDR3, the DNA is TGTGCCAGCAGTCCCTACAGGGAACGAAGCTCCTACGAGCAGTACTTC. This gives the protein CASSPYRERSSYEQYF.

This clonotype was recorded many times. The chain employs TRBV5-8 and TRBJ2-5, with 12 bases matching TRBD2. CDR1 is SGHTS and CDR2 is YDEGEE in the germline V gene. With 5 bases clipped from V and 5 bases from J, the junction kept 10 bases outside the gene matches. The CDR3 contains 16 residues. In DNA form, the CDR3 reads TGTGCCAGCAGTCCTCCTAGCGGGAGGGCAGGGGAGACCCAGTACTTC. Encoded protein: CASSPPSGRAGETQYF.

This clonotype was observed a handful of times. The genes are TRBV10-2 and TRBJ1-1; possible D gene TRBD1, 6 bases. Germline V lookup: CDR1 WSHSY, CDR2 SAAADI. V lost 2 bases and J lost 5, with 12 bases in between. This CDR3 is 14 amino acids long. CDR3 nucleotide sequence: TGCGCCAGCAGTGAGAGGTCAGGGGCGACTGAAGCTTTCTTT. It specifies CASSERSGATEAFF.

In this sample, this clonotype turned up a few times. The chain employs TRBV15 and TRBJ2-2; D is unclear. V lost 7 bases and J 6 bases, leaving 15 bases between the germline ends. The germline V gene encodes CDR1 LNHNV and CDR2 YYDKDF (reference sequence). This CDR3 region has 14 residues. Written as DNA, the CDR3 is TGTGCCACCACTCCTACCTATGAGGCCGGGGAGCTGTTTTTT. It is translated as CATTPTYEAGELFF.

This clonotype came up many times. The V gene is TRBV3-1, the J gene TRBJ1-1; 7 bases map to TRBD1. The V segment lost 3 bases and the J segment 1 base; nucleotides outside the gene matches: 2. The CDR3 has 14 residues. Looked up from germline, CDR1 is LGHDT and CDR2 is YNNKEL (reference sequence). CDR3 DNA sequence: TGTGCCAGCAGCCATAGGACAGGGAACACTGAAGCTTTCTTT. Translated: CASSHRTGNTEAFF.

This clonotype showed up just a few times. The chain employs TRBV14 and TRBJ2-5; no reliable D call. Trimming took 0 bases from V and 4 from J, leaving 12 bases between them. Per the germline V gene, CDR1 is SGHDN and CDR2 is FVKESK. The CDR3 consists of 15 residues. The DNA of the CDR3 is TGTGCCAGCAGCCAAGACACGGATAGGCGAGAGACCCAGTACTTC. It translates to CASSQDTDRRETQYF.

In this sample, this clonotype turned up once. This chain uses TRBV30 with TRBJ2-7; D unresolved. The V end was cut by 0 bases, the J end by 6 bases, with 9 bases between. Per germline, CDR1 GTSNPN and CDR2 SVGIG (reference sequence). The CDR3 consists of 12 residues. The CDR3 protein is CAWSVGRTEQYF. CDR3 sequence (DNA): TGTGCCTGGAGTGTGGGCAGAACCGAGCAGTACTTC.

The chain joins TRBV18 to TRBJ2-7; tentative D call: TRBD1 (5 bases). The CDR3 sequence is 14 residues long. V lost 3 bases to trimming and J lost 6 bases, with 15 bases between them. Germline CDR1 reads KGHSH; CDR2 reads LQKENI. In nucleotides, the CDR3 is TGTGCCAGCTCACCTCTCCCCTGGGGCTTCGAGCAGTACTTC. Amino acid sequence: CASSPLPWGFEQYF.

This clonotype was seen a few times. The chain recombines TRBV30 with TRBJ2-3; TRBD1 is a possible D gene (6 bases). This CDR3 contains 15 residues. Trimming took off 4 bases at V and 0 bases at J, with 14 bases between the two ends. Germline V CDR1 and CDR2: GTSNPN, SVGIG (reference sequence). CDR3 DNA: TGTGCCTGGATCGGGACACCCGGAAGCACAGATACGCAGTATTTT. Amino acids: CAWIGTPGSTDTQYF.

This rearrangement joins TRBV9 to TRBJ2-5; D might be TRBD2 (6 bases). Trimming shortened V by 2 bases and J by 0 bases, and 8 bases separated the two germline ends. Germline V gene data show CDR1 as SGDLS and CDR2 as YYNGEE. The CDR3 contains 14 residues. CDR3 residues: CASSVRDYQETQYF. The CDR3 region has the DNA TGTGCCAGCAGCGTCCGGGACTACCAAGAGACCCAGTACTTC. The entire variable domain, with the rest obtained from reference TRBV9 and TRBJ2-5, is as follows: DSGVTQTPKHLITATGQRVTLRCSPRSGDLSVYWYQQSLDQGLQFLIQYYNGEERAKGNILERFSAQQFPDLHSELNLSSLELGDSALYFCASSVRDYQETQYFGPGTRLLVL.

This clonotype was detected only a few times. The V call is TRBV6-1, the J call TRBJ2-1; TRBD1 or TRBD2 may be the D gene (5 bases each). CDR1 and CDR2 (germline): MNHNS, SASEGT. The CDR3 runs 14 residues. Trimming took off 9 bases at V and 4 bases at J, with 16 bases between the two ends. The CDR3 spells CASSRDAPYNEQFF. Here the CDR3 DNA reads TGTGCCAGTTCCAGGGACGCACCATACAATGAGCAGTTCTTC.

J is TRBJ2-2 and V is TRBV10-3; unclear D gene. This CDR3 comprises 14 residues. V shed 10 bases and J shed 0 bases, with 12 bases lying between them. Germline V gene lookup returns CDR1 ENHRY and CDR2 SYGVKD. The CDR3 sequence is CATRGNANTGELFF. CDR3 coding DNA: TGTGCCACCCGTGGAAACGCGAACACCGGGGAGCTGTTTTTT.

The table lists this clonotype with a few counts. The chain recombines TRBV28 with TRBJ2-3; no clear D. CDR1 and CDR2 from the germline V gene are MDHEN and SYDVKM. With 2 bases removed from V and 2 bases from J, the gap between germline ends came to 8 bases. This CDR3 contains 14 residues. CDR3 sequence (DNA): TGTGCCAGCAGTTTAATGGCAGTCACAGATACGCAGTATTTT. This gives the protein CASSLMAVTDTQYF.

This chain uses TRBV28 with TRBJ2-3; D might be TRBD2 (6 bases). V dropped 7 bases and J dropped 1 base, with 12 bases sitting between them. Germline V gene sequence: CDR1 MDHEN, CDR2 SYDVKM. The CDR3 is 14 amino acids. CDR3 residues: CASNRDLGTDTQYF. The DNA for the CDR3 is TGTGCCAGCAACCGGGACTTGGGCACAGATACGCAGTATTTT.

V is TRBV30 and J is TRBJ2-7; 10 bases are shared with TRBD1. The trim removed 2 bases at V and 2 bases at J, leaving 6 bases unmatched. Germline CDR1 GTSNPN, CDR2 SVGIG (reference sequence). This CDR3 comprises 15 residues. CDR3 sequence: CAWSKGQGLTYEQYF. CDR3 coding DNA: TGTGCCTGGAGTAAGGGACAGGGGTTAACCTACGAGCAGTACTTC.

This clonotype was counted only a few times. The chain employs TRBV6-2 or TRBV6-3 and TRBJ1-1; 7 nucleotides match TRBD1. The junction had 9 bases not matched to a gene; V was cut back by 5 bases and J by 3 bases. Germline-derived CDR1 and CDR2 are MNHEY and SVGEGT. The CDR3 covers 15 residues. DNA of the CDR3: TGTGCCAGCAGTCCATCCGGGACAGAGCACACTGAAGCTTTCTTT. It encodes CASSPSGTEHTEAFF.

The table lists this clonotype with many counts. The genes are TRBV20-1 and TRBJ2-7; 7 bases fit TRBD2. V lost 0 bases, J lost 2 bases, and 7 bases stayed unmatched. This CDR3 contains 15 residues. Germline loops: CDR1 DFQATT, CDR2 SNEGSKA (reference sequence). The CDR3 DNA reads TGCAGTGCTAGAGATGGGGCTAGCGGAACCTACGAGCAGTACTTC. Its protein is CSARDGASGTYEQYF.

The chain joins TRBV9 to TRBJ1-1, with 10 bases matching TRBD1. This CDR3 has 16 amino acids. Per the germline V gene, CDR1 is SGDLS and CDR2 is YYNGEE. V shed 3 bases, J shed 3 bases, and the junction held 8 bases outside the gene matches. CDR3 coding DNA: TGTGCCAGCAGCGCCGGGACAGGGGTGTTGGACACTGAAGCTTTCTTT. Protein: CASSAGTGVLDTEAFF. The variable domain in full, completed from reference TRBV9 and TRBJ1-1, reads DSGVTQTPKHLITATGQRVTLRCSPRSGDLSVYWYQQSLDQGLQFLIQYYNGEERAKGNILERFSAQQFPDLHSELNLSSLELGDSALYFCASSAGTGVLDTEAFFGQGTRLTVV.

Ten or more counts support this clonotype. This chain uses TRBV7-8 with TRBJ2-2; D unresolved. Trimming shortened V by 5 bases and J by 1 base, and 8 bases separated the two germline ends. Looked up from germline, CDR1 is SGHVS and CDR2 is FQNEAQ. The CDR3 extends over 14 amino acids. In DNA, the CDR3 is TGTGCCAGCAGCCTTAAGATGAACACCGGGGAGCTGTTTTTT. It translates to CASSLKMNTGELFF.

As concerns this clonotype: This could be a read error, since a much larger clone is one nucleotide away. CDR3 residues: CASGTGPEDTEAFF. CDR3 nucleotide sequence: TGTGCCAGCGGTACAGGGCCTGAGGACACTGAAGCTTTCTTT. The J gene is TRBJ1-1, the V gene TRBV28; maybe TRBD1 (6 bases). The V gene's germline CDR1 is MDHEN and CDR2 SYDVKM. V was trimmed by 8 bases and J by 3 bases, leaving 16 bases between them. This CDR3 spans 14 amino acids.

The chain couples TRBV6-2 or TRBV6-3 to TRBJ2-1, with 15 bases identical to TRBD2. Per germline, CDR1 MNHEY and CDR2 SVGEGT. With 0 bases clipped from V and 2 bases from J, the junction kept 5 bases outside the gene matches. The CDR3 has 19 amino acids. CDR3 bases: TGTGCCAGCAGTTACTCCGGGACTAGCGGGAGGACAACCTACAATGAGCAGTTCTTC. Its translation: CASSYSGTSGRTTYNEQFF.

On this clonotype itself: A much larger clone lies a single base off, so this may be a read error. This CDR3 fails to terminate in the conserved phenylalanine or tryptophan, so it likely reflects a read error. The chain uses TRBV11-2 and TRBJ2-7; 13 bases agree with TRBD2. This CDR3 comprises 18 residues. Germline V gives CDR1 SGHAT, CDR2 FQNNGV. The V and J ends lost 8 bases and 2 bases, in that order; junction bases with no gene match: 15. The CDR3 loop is CASSLGGLAGTSPYEQYL. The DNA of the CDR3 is TGTGCCAGCTCCCTTGGGGGACTAGCGGGAACGTCTCCCTACGAGCAGTACCTC.

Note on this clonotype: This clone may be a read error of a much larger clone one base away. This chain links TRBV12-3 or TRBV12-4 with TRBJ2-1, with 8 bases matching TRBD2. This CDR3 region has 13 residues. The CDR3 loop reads CASSFGTRNERFF. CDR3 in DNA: TGTGCCAGCAGTTTCGGGACTAGAAATGAGCGGTTCTTC.

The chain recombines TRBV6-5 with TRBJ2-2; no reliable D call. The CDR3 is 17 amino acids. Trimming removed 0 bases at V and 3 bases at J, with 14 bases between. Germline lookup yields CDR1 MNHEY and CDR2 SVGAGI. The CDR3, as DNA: TGTGCCAGCAGTTACTCGCTGGGGAACCGGGACACCGGGGAGCTGTTTTTT. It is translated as CASSYSLGNRDTGELFF.

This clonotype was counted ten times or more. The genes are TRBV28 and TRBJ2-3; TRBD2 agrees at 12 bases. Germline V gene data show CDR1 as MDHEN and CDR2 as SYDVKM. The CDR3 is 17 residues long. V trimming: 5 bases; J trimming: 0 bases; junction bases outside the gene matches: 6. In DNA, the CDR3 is TGTGCCAGCAGTGCCTCGACTAGCGGGAGAAGCACAGATACGCAGTATTTT. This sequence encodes CASSASTSGRSTDTQYF. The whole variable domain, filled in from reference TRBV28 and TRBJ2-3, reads DVKVTQSSRYLVKRTGEKVFLECVQDMDHENMFWYRQDPGLGLRLIYFSYDVKMKEKGDIPEGYSVSREKKERFSLILESASTNQTSMYLCASSASTSGRSTDTQYFGPGTRLTVL.

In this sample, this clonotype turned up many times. The CDR3 region is CASSSTGSYYEQYF. The CDR3, as DNA: TGTGCCAGCAGCTCGACAGGTTCCTACTATGAGCAGTACTTC. The rearrangement joins TRBV7-2 to TRBJ2-7, with D tentatively TRBD1 (6 bases). The CDR3 totals 14 residues. Germline V CDR1 and CDR2: SGHTA, FQGNSA. The V and J ends lost 4 bases and 7 bases respectively, with 17 bases between them.

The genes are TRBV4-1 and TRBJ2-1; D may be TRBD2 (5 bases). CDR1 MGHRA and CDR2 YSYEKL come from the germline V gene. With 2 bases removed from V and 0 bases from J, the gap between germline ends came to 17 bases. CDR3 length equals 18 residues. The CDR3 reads CASSQRPSAVSSYNEQFF. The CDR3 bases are TGCGCCAGCAGCCAAAGGCCCTCAGCGGTGAGCTCCTACAATGAGCAGTTCTTC.